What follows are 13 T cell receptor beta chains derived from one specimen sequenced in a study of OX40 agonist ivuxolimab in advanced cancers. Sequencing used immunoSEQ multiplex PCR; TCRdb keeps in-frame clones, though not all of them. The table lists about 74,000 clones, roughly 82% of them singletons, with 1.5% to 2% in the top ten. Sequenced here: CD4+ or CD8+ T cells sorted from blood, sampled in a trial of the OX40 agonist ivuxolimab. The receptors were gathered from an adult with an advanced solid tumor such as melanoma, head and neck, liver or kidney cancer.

The CDR3: CASSSTIGTGRERYGYTF. In DNA, the CDR3 is TGTGCCAGCAGTTCTACGATCGGGACAGGGAGGGAGCGATATGGCTACACCTTC. J is TRBJ1-2 and V is TRBV28, with TRBD1 matching over 9 bases. CDR1 is MDHEN and CDR2 is SYDVKM in the germline V gene. Losses at the gene ends were 4 bases for V and 5 bases for J; bases not matched to a gene: 17. The CDR3 is made up of 18 amino acids.

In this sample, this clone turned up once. CDR3 sequence (DNA): TGTGCCAGCAGTACCCCCGTGCGGGGAGATACGCAGTATTTT. Translation: CASSTPVRGDTQYF. V and J are TRBV28 and TRBJ2-3; D possibly corresponds to TRBD2 (6 bases). CDR3 length: 14 residues. Germline CDR1 MDHEN, CDR2 SYDVKM. V lost 5 bases and J 5 bases, leaving 14 bases between the germline ends.

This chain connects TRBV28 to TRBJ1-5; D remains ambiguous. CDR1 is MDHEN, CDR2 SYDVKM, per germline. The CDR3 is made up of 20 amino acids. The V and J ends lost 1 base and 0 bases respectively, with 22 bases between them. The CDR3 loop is CASSLLVGMGGLYSNQPQHF. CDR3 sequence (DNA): TGTGCCAGCAGTTTATTGGTGGGTATGGGTGGCCTTTATAGCAATCAGCCCCAGCATTTT. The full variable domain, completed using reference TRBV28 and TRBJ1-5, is DVKVTQSSRYLVKRTGEKVFLECVQDMDHENMFWYRQDPGLGLRLIYFSYDVKMKEKGDIPEGYSVSREKKERFSLILESASTNQTSMYLCASSLLVGMGGLYSNQPQHFGDGTRLSIL.

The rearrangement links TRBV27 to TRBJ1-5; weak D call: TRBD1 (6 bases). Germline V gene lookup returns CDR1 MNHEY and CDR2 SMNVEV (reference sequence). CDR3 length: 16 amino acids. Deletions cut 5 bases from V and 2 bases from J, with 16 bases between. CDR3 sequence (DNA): TGTGCCAGCAGTATCGGGGGGGCGACTCGCAATCAGCCCCAGCATTTT. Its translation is CASSIGGATRNQPQHF.

CDR3 in amino acids: CASSLGDVSYNEQFF. Here the CDR3 DNA reads TGTGCCAGCAGCTTAGGCGATGTTTCCTACAATGAGCAGTTCTTC. This chain connects TRBV11-3 to TRBJ2-1, with D hard to call. The CDR3 has 15 residues. Trimming cost V 1 base and J 1 base, with 8 bases left between them. Germline V gene lookup returns CDR1 SGHNT and CDR2 YENEEA.

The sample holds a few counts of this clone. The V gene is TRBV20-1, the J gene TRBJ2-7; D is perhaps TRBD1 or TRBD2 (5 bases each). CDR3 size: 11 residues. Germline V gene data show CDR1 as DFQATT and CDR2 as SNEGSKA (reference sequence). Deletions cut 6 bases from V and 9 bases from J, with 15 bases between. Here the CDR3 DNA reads TGCAGTGCAAAGCCCGGGACGGGGCAGTACTTC. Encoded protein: CSAKPGTGQYF.

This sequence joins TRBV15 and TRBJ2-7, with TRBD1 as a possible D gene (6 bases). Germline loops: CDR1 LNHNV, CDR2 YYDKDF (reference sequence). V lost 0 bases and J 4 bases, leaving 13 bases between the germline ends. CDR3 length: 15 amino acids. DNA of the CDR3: TGTGCCACCAGCAGAGATCCGGGACATCAGTACGAGCAGTACTTC. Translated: CATSRDPGHQYEQYF.

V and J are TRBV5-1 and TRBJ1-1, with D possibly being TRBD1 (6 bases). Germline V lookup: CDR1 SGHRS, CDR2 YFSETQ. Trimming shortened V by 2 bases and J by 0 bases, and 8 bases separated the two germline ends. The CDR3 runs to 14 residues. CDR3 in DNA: TGCGCCAGCAGCTTAGGGACACTGAACACTGAAGCTTTCTTT. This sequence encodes CASSLGTLNTEAFF.

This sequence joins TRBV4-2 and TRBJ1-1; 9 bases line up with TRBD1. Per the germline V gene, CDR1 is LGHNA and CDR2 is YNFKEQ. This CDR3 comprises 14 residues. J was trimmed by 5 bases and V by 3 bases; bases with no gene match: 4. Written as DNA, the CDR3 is TGTGCCAGCAGCCAGGGGGACAGGGATACTGAAGCTTTCTTT. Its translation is CASSQGDRDTEAFF.

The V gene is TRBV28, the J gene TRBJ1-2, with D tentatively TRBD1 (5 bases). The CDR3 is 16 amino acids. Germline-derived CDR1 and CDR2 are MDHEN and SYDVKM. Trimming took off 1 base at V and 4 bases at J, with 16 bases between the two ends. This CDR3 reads CASSLSDSVIPYGYTF. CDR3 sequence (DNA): TGTGCCAGCAGTTTATCTGACAGCGTAATCCCCTATGGCTACACCTTC.

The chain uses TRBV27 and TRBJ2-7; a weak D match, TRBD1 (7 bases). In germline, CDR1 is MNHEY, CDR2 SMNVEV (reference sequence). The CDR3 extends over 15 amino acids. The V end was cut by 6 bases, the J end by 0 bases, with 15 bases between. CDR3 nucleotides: TGTGCCAGCAGCAACAGACAGGGACTCTCCTACGAGCAGTACTTC. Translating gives CASSNRQGLSYEQYF.

The CDR3 sequence is CASSLDGGATDTQYF. The CDR3 DNA reads as TGCGCCAGCAGCTTGGACGGGGGGGCCACAGATACGCAGTATTTT. V is TRBV5-1 and J is TRBJ2-3; 8 bases agree with TRBD2. V was clipped by 0 bases and J by 2 bases; unmatched bases: 2. This CDR3 is built from 15 residues. Germline assignment: CDR1 SGHRS and CDR2 YFSETQ.

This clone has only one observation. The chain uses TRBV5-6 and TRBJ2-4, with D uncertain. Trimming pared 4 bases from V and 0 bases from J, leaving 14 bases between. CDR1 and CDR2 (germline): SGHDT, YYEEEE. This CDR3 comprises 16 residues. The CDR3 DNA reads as TGTGCCAGCAGCCTCGGAGTAGTGCCAGCCAAAAACATTCAGTACTTC. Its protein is CASSLGVVPAKNIQYF.